This T cell receptor (beta chain) is drawn from a study of blood T cells in healthy people across ages. V was shortened by 2 bases and J by 6 bases, with 11 bases between the two germline ends. This CDR3 has 13 residues. Per the germline V gene, CDR1 is SGHTA and CDR2 is FQGNSA. Combining a sample-barcoded 5' primer with a J-beta primer mix, a second PCR ran for roughly 6 to 12 cycles. TCRdb fed the 5' RACE reads into MiXCR, producing one record per CDR3 protein. The data show a few hundred thousand distinct CDR3 sequences, with 27% seen just once and approximately 30% held by the top ten. A remark on this clonotype: Its antigen is undetermined.

Study results and caveats: It was not possible, with unsorted PBMCs, to conclusively compare naive and antigen-experienced cells.

The V call is TRBV7-2, the J call TRBJ2-7; no clear D. Sequencing was done on a sample of blood. The receptor's source is a woman aged 65 to 85 in good health. The CDR3 loop reads CASSLLIEGEQYF. The CDR3 nucleotides read TGTGCCAGCAGCTTATTGATTGAAGGCGAGCAGTACTTC.